The 17 T cell receptor beta chains below come from one sample, sequenced in a study of cytomegalovirus exposure and HLA in healthy donors. Primers: 60 Vbeta forward and 13 Jbeta reverse. The method was immunoSEQ multiplex PCR; TCRdb's version includes in-frame clones alone and lacks a portion of them. The repertoire includes approximately 150,000 clones, under 90% of them detected once, and around 2.5% sits in the top ten. Sequenced input: PBMCs. These TCRs come from a boy between 2 and 10 years old in good health and CMV-seronegative.

The chain couples TRBV6-1 to TRBJ1-1; 7 bases line up with TRBD1. The V gene end was trimmed by 2 bases and the J gene end by 1 base; junction bases not matched to a gene: 10. The CDR3 sequence is 17 residues long. The germline V gene has CDR1 MNHNS and CDR2 SASEGT. The CDR3 reads CASSENEGAWWNTEAFF. The CDR3 bases are TGTGCCAGCAGTGAAAACGAGGGGGCGTGGTGGAACACTGAAGCTTTCTTT.

As to this clone: Other DNA sequences in this specimen translate into the identical CDR3. The CDR3 loop reads CASSQSGLADTDTQYF. The CDR3 DNA reads as TGCGCCAGCAGCCAATCGGGACTAGCAGACACAGATACGCAGTATTTT. The chain links TRBV4-3 to TRBJ2-3; 9 nucleotides align to TRBD2. CDR3 size: 16 residues. The junction had 5 bases not matched to a gene; V was cut back by 2 bases and J by 2 bases. Per germline, CDR1 LGHNA and CDR2 YSLEER.

Written as DNA, the CDR3 is TGTGCCAGTACCTCCCATAGGGGTTCTGGAAACACCATATATTTT. Translation: CASTSHRGSGNTIYF. The J gene is TRBJ1-3, the V gene TRBV19, with D possibly matching TRBD1 (5 bases). V was pared by 7 bases and J by 1 base, with 14 bases between. CDR3 size: 15 residues. Germline V lookup: CDR1 LNHDA, CDR2 SQIVND (reference sequence).

The chain is built from TRBV5-1 and TRBJ2-1; 8 bases line up with TRBD2. CDR3 length: 15 amino acids. CDR1 is SGHRS and CDR2 is YFSETQ in the germline V gene. J gave up 4 bases and V 1 base, and 4 bases lay outside the gene matches. CDR3 loop: CASSLRSSGYNEQFF. The CDR3 DNA reads as TGCGCCAGCAGCTTGCGGTCTAGCGGGTACAATGAGCAGTTCTTC.

V is TRBV20-1 and J is TRBJ1-2; TRBD1 is a possible D gene (5 bases). Germline CDR1 and CDR2: DFQATT and SNEGSKA (reference sequence). CDR3 length: 11 residues. V was pared by 2 bases and J by 7 bases, with 8 bases between. DNA of the CDR3: TGCAGTGCTAGACCCCAGGGTGGCTACACCTTC. It encodes CSARPQGGYTF.

The chain has TRBV2 and TRBJ1-1; D might be TRBD1 (6 bases). The CDR3 extends over 15 amino acids. Germline CDR1 and CDR2: SNHLY and FYNNEI. V was cut by 8 bases and J by 0 bases, with 16 bases left in between. DNA of the CDR3: TGTGCCAGCCTGATCTCAGGGGACATGAACACTGAAGCTTTCTTT. This gives the protein CASLISGDMNTEAFF. Drawing the rest from reference TRBV2 and TRBJ1-1, the complete variable domain is EPEVTQTPSHQVTQMGQEVILRCVPISNHLYFYWYRQILGQKVEFLVSFYNNEISEKSEIFDDQFSVERPDGSNFTLKIRSTKLEDSAMYFCASLISGDMNTEAFFGQGTRLTVV.

V and J are TRBV10-1 and TRBJ2-1, with D possibly being TRBD2 (7 bases). The V gene's germline CDR1 is WNHNN and CDR2 SYGVQD (reference sequence). The CDR3 runs 15 residues. V was trimmed by 6 bases and J by 7 bases, leaving 19 bases between them. In DNA form, the CDR3 reads TGCGCCAGCAGCTCCATCGGGAGGAGGGGGAATGAGCAGTTCTTC. Translation gives CASSSIGRRGNEQFF.

The V and J genes are TRBV5-8 and TRBJ2-3; the match to TRBD1 covers 8 bases. Germline loops: CDR1 SGHTS, CDR2 YDEGEE. The CDR3 spans 17 residues. The junction had 15 bases not matched to a gene; V was cut back by 5 bases and J by 4 bases. The CDR3 spells CASSVTDRAFLADTQYF. The CDR3 DNA sequence: TGTGCCAGCAGTGTGACGGACAGGGCCTTTTTGGCAGATACGCAGTATTTT.

The CDR3 loop reads CASGEDFSYEQYF. CDR3 in DNA: TGTGCCAGCGGAGAGGACTTCTCCTACGAGCAGTACTTC. J is TRBJ2-7 and V is TRBV2; D is possibly TRBD2 (5 bases). The V and J ends lost 8 bases and 0 bases respectively, with 11 bases between them. CDR3 length: 13 residues. Germline lookup yields CDR1 SNHLY and CDR2 FYNNEI. The full variable domain, rest sourced from reference TRBV2 and TRBJ2-7, is EPEVTQTPSHQVTQMGQEVILRCVPISNHLYFYWYRQILGQKVEFLVSFYNNEISEKSEIFDDQFSVERPDGSNFTLKIRSTKLEDSAMYFCASGEDFSYEQYFGPGTRLTVT.

This clone was detected once. The chain carries TRBV4-2 and TRBJ1-5; 10 bases match TRBD1. The CDR3 is made up of 17 amino acids. Germline V CDR1 and CDR2: LGHNA, YNFKEQ. V shed 4 bases and J 5 bases; nucleotides not matched to a gene: 11. CDR3 in amino acids: CASSPWDDRGPYQPQHF. CDR3 nucleotide sequence: TGTGCCAGCAGCCCTTGGGATGACAGGGGGCCTTATCAGCCCCAGCATTTT.

V gene TRBV29-1 combines with J gene TRBJ2-2, with D tentatively TRBD2 (6 bases). The CDR3 sequence is 14 residues long. Trimming took 3 bases from V and 7 from J, leaving 15 bases between them. From germline, CDR1 is SQVTM and CDR2 ANQGSEA. The CDR3 nucleotides are TGCAGCGTTGAGGTCGACCCCGGGGGCGGGGAGCTGTTTTTT. Translation gives CSVEVDPGGGELFF.

This chain connects TRBV4-1 to TRBJ2-3, with 7 bases lining up with TRBD2. Germline V lookup: CDR1 MGHRA, CDR2 YSYEKL. The CDR3 runs to 17 residues. Trimming removed 1 base from V and 0 bases from J; junction bases left unmatched: 7. The CDR3 loop reads CASSQAGGRRSTDTQYF. The CDR3 coding sequence is TGCGCCAGCAGCCAAGCCGGGGGGAGAAGAAGCACAGATACGCAGTATTTT.

The rearrangement joins TRBV7-9 to TRBJ2-5; 8 bases line up with TRBD1. Germline V CDR1 and CDR2: SEHNR, FQNEAQ (reference sequence). Trimming removed 1 base from V and 2 bases from J; junction bases left unmatched: 3. This CDR3 comprises 15 residues. CDR3 region: CASSLGGTGQETQYF. DNA for the CDR3: TGTGCCAGCAGCTTAGGCGGGACAGGACAAGAGACCCAGTACTTC. The variable domain in full, completed from reference TRBV7-9 and TRBJ2-5, reads DTGVSQNPRHKITKRGQNVTFRCDPISEHNRLYWYRQTLGQGPEFLTYFQNEAQLEKSRLLSDRFSAERPKGSFSTLEIQRTEQGDSAMYLCASSLGGTGQETQYFGPGTRLLVL.

The chain combines TRBV6-5 with TRBJ1-6, with a weak D call TRBD1 (5 bases). The germline V gene encodes CDR1 MNHEY and CDR2 SVGAGI. CDR3 length equals 14 residues. Deletions cut 2 bases from V and 3 bases from J, with 5 bases between. CDR3 sequence reads: CASSYRGYNSPLHF. The CDR3 DNA is TGTGCCAGCAGTTACAGGGGCTATAATTCACCCCTCCACTTT.

The J gene is TRBJ2-7, the V gene TRBV30; a possible D gene is TRBD1 (5 bases). Trimming stripped 3 bases from V and 2 bases from J, with 8 bases between. Germline V CDR1 and CDR2: GTSNPN, SVGIG (reference sequence). The CDR3 extends over 12 amino acids. Here the CDR3 DNA reads TGTGCCTGGAGACAGGAGACCTACGAGCAGTACTTC. The encoded protein is CAWRQETYEQYF. The entire variable domain, with the rest obtained from reference TRBV30 and TRBJ2-7, is as follows: SQTIHQWPATLVQPVGSPLSLECTVEGTSNPNLYWYRQAAGRGLQLLFYSVGIGQISSEVPQNLSASRPQDRQFILSSKKLLLSDSGFYLCAWRQETYEQYFGPGTRLTVT.

The DNA for the CDR3 is TGTGCCAGCAGCGGGAAGAGCGGGAGGGCGGCCGGGGAGCTGTTTTTT. This codes for CASSGKSGRAAGELFF. The V call is TRBV9, the J call TRBJ2-2; 10 nucleotides align to TRBD2. Germline CDR1 SGDLS, CDR2 YYNGEE. CDR3 length: 16 residues. V shed 3 bases, J shed 6 bases, and the junction held 8 bases outside the gene matches.

V is TRBV18 and J is TRBJ1-6, with 11 bases matching TRBD1. Germline V CDR1 and CDR2: KGHSH, LQKENI. After removal of 6 bases from V and 7 bases from J, the junction contained 8 bases not matched to a gene. The CDR3 spans 16 residues. CDR3 sequence: CASSRGTGGTNSPLHF. CDR3 DNA sequence: TGTGCCAGCTCCCGAGGGACAGGGGGAACAAATTCACCCCTCCACTTT.